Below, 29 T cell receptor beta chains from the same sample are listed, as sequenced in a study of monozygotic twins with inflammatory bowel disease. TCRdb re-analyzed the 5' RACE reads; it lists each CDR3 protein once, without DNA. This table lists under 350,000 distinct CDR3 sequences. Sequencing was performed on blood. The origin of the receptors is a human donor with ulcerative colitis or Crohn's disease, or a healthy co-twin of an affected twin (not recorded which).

The chain's CDR3 is CASSFPTGVYYEQYF. The chain carries TRBV28 and TRBJ2-7; TCRdb selects TRBD1, and the lack of DNA leaves this call unchecked. Per the germline V gene, CDR1 is MDHEN and CDR2 is SYDVKM. This CDR3 is 15 amino acids long.

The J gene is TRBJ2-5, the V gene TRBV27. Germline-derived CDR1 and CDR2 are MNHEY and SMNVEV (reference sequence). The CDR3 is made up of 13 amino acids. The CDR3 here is CASSLSLIETQYF.

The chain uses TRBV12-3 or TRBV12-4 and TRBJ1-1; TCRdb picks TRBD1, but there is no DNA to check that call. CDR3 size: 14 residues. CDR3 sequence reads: CASSLRGDNTEAFF.

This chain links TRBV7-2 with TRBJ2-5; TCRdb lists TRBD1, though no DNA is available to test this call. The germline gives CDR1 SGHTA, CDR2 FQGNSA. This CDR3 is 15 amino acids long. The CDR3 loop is CASSLQRGAQETQYF.

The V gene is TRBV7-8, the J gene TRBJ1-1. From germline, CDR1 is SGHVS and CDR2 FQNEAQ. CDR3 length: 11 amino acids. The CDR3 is CASSLGVEAFF.

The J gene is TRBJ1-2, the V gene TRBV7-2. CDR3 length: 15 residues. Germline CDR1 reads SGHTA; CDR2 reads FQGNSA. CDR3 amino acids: CASSLGGLANYGYTF.

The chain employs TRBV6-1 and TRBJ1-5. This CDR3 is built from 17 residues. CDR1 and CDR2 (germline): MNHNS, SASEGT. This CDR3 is CASTIMASSNSNQPQHF.

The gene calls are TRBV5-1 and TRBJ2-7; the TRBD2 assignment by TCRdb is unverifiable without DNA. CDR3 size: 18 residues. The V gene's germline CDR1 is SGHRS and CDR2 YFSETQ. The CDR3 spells CASSSPLAGVRGGDEQYF. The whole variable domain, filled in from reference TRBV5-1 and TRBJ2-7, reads KAGVTQTPRYLIKTRGQQVTLSCSPISGHRSVSWYQQTPGQGLQFLFEYFSETQRNKGNFPGRFSGRQFSNSRSEMNVSTLELGDSALYLCASSSPLAGVRGGDEQYFGPGTRLTVT.

The CDR3 loop is CASSLARTGGEQYF. The rearrangement uses TRBV5-4 and TRBJ2-7; TCRdb proposes TRBD1, but this gene call is untestable without DNA. The CDR3 runs 14 residues. Germline CDR1 and CDR2: SGHNT and YYREEE (reference sequence). The full variable domain, its missing parts supplied by reference TRBV5-4 and TRBJ2-7, is ETGVTQSPTHLIKTRGQQVTLRCSSQSGHNTVSWYQQALGQGPQFIFQYYREEENGRGNFPPRFSGLQFPNYSSELNVNALELDDSALYLCASSLARTGGEQYFGPGTRLTVT.

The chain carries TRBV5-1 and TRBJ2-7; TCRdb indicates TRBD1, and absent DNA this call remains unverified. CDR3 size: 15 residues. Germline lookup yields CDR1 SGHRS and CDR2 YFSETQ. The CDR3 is CASSLTPGQEYEQYF.

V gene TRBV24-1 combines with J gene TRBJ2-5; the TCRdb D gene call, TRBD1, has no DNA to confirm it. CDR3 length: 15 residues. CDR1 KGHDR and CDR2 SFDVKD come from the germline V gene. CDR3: CATSEPTGIQETQYF.

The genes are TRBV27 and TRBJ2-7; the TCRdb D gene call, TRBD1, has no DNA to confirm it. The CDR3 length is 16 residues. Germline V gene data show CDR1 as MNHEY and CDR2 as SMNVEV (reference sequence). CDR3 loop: CASIRITGSSSYEQYF.

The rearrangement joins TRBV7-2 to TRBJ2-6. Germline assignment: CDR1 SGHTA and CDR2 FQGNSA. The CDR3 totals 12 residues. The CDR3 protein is CASHGGANVLTF.

The CDR3 here is CASSRGVAHYGYTF. The chain is built from TRBV19 and TRBJ1-2; without DNA, the TCRdb call of TRBD1 cannot be checked. Germline CDR1 reads LNHDA; CDR2 reads SQIVND (reference sequence). The CDR3 is 14 amino acids.

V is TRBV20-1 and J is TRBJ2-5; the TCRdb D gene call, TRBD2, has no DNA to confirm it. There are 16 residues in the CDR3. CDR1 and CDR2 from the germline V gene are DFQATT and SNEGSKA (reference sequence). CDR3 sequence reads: CSAPRTSGGFGWTQYF.

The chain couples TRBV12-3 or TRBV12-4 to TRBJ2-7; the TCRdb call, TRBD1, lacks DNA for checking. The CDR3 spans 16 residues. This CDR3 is CASSSADWGLTYEQYF.

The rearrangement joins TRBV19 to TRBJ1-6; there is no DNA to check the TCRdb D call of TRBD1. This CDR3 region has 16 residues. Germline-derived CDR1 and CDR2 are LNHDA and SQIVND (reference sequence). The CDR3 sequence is CASSTRERGLHSPLHF.

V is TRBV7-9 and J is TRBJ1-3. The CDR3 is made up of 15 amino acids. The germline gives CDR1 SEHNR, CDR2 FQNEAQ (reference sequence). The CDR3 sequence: CASSAARGSGNTIYF.

This chain's CDR3 is CASSPTGGYYGYTF. The chain is built from TRBV7-9 and TRBJ1-2. The CDR3 extends over 14 amino acids. Per the germline V gene, CDR1 is SEHNR and CDR2 is FQNEAQ (reference sequence).

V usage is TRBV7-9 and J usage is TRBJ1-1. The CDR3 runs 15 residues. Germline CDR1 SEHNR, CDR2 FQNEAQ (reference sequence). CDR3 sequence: CASSLEGLKNTEAFF.

CDR3 sequence: CASSLGTYTNTGELFF. This chain joins TRBV5-1 and TRBJ2-2. The CDR3 runs 16 residues. Germline CDR1 SGHRS, CDR2 YFSETQ.

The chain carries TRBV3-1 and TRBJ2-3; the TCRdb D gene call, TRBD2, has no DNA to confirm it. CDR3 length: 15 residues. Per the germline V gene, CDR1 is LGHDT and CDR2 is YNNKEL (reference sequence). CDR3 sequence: CASRRKAGLTDTQYF.

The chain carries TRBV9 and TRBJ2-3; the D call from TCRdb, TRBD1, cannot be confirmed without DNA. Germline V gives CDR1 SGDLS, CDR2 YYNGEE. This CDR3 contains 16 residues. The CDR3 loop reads CASSPRNQAGADTQYF.

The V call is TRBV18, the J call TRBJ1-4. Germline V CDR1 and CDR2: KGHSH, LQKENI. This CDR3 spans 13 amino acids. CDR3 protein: CASSPVTNEKLFF. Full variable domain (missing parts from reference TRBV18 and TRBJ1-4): NAGVMQNPRHLVRRRGQEARLRCSPMKGHSHVYWYRQLPEEGLKFMVYLQKENIIDESGMPKERFSAEFPKEGPSILRIQQVVRGDSAAYFCASSPVTNEKLFFGSGTQLSVL.

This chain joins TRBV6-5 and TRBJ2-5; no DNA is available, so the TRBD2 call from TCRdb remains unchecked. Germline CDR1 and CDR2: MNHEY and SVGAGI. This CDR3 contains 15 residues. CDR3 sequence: CASSYTSGRMKTQYF.

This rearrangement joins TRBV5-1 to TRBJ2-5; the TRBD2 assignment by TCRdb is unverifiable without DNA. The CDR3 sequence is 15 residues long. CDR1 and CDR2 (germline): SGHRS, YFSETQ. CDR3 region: CASSLSSGSAETQYF.

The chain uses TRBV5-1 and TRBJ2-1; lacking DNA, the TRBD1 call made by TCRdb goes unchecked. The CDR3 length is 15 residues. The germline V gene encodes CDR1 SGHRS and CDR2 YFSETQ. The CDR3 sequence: CASSFLGAPGNEQFF.

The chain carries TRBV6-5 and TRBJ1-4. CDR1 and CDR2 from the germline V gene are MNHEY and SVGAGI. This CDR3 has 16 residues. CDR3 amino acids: CASSSSAWGLGEKLFF.

CDR3 region: CSAKGQGAGAFF. The V gene is TRBV29-1, the J gene TRBJ1-1; no DNA is available, so the TRBD1 call from TCRdb remains unchecked. The CDR3 is 12 amino acids. The germline CDR1 and CDR2 sequences are SQVTM and ANQGSEA.